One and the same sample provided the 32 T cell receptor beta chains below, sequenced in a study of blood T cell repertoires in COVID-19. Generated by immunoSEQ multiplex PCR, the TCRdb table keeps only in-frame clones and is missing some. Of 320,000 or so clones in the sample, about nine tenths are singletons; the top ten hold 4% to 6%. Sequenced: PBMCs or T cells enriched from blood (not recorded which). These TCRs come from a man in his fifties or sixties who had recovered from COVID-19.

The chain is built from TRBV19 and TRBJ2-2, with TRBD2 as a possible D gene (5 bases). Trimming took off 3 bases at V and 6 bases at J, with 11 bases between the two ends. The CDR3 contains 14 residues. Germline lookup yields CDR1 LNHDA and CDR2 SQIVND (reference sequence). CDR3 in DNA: TGTGCCAGTAGTATCGCGGAGGCCTCCGGGGAGCTGTTTTTT. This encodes CASSIAEASGELFF.

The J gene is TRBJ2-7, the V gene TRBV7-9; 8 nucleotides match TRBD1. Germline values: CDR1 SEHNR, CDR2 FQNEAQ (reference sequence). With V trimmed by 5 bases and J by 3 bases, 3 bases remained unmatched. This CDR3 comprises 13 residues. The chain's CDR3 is CASSLDRGYEQYF. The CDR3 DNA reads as TGTGCCAGCAGCCTCGACAGGGGCTACGAGCAGTACTTC.

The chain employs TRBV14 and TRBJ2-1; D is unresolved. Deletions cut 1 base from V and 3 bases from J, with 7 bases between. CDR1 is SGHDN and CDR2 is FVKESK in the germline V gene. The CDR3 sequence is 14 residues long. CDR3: CASSQATFYNEQFF. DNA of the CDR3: TGTGCCAGCAGCCAAGCTACTTTCTACAATGAGCAGTTCTTC. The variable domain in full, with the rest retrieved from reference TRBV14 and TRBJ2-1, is EAGVTQFPSHSVIEKGQTVTLRCDPISGHDNLYWYRRVMGKEIKFLLHFVKESKQDESGMPNNRFLAERTGGTYSTLKVQPAELEDSGVYFCASSQATFYNEQFFGPGTRLTVL.

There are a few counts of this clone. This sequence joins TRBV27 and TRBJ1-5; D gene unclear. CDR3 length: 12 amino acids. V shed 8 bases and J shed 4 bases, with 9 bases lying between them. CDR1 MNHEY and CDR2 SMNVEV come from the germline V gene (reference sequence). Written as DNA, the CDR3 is TGTGCCAGCGGCAGGTTGAATCAGCCCCAGCATTTT. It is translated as CASGRLNQPQHF.

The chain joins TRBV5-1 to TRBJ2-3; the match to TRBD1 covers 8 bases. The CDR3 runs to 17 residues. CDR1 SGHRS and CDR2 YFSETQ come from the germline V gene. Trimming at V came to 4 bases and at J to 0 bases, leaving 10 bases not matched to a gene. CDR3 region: CASSPHGQGTSTDTQYF. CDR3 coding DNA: TGCGCCAGCAGCCCCCATGGACAGGGAACTAGCACAGATACGCAGTATTTT.

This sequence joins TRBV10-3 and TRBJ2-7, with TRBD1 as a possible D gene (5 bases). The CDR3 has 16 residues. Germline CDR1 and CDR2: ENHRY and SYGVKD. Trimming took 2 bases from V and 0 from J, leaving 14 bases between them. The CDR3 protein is CAISEPTGPSSYEQYF. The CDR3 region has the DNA TGTGCCATCAGTGAGCCTACAGGACCCTCCTCCTACGAGCAGTACTTC.

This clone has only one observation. The CDR3 DNA sequence: TGTGCCACCAGTGACAGTCCCGGGACAGGGGACAATGAGCAGTTCTTC. This encodes CATSDSPGTGDNEQFF. The V and J genes are TRBV24-1 and TRBJ2-1; 10 bases agree with TRBD1. The CDR3 has 16 residues. Germline CDR1 KGHDR, CDR2 SFDVKD. The ends lost 4 bases at V and 5 bases at J; junction bases unmatched: 7.

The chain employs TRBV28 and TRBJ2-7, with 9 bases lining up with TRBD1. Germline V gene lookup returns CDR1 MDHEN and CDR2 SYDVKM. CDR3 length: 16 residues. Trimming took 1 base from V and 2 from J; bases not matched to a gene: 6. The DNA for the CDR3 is TGTGCCAGCAGTTTATATGGGACAGGGACCGCCTACGAGCAGTACTTC. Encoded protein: CASSLYGTGTAYEQYF.

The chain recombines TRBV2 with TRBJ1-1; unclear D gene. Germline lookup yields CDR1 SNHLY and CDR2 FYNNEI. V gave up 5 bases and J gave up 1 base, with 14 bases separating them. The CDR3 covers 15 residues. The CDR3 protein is CASSQIQPWNTEAFF. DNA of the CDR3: TGTGCCAGCAGTCAAATACAGCCGTGGAACACTGAAGCTTTCTTT.

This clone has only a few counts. CDR3 coding DNA: TGTGCCAGCAGTTATAGCGGGAGCACAGATACGCAGTATTTT. Protein: CASSYSGSTDTQYF. V gene TRBV2 combines with J gene TRBJ2-3, with 7 bases lining up with TRBD2. Trimming at V came to 5 bases and at J to 0 bases, leaving 2 bases not matched to a gene. Germline V gene sequence: CDR1 SNHLY, CDR2 FYNNEI. This CDR3 region has 14 residues.

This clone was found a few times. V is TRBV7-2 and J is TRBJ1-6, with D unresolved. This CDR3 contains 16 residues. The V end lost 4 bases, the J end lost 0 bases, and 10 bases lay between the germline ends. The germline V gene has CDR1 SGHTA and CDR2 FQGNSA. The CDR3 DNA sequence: TGTGCCAGCAGCTCCGAGGGTAGCTCCTATAATTCACCCCTCCACTTT. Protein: CASSSEGSSYNSPLHF.

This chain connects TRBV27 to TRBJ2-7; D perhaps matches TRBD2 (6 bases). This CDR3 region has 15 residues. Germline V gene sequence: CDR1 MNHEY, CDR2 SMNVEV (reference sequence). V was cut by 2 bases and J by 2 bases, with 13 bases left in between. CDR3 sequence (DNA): TGTGCCAGCAGTTTAGGACTAAGCGGAGCCTACGAGCAGTACTTC. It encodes CASSLGLSGAYEQYF.

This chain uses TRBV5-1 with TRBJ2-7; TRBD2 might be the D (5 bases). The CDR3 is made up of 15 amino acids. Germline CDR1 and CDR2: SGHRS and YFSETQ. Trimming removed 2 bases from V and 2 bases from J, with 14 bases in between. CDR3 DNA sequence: TGCGCCAGCAGCTTAGGAAGCGGCTTAACCTACGAGCAGTACTTC. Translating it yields CASSLGSGLTYEQYF.

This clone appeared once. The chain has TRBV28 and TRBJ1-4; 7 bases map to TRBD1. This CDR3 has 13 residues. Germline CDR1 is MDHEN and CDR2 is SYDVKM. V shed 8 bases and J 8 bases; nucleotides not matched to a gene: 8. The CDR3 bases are TGTGCCAGCGTAGACAGGGAACGAGAAAAACTGTTTTTT. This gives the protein CASVDREREKLFF. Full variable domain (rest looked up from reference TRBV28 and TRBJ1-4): DVKVTQSSRYLVKRTGEKVFLECVQDMDHENMFWYRQDPGLGLRLIYFSYDVKMKEKGDIPEGYSVSREKKERFSLILESASTNQTSMYLCASVDREREKLFFGSGTQLSVL.

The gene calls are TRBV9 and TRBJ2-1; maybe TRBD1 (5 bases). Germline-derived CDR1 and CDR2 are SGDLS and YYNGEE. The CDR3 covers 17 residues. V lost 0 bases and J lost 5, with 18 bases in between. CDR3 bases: TGTGCCAGCAGCGTAGCACCATCGGCAGGGTTAGACAATGAGCAGTTCTTC. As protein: CASSVAPSAGLDNEQFF.

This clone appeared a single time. CDR3 region: CASSIERRGNEQFF. The CDR3 DNA follows: TGTGCCAGTAGTATAGAAAGGAGGGGCAATGAGCAGTTCTTC. The chain is built from TRBV19 and TRBJ2-1; maybe TRBD2 (6 bases). The V and J ends lost 0 bases and 6 bases respectively, with 9 bases between them. CDR1 and CDR2 (germline): LNHDA, SQIVND (reference sequence). The CDR3 totals 14 residues.

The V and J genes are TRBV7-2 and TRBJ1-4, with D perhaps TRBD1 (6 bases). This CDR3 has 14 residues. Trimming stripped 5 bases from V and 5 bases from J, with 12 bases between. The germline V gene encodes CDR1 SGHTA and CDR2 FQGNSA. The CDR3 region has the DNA TGTGCCAGCAGCCTGGACAGCCTCAATGAAAAACTGTTTTTT. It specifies CASSLDSLNEKLFF. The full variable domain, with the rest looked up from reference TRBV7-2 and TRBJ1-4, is GAGVSQSPSNKVTEKGKDVELRCDPISGHTALYWYRQSLGQGLEFLIYFQGNSAPDKSGLPSDRFSAERTGGSVSTLTIQRTQQEDSAVYLCASSLDSLNEKLFFGSGTQLSVL.

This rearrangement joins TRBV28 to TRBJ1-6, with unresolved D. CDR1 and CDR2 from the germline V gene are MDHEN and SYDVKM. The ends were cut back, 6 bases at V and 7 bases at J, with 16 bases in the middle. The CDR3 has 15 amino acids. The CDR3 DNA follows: TGTGCCAGCAGAGAGAATCGAGGATCCAATTCACCCCTCCACTTT. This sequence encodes CASRENRGSNSPLHF.

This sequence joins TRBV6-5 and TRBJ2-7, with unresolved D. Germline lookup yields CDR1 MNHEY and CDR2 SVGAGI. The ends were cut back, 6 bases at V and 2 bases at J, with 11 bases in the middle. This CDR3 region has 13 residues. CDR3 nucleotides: TGTGCCAGCAGACCCCAGAAAACCTACGAGCAGTACTTC. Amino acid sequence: CASRPQKTYEQYF.

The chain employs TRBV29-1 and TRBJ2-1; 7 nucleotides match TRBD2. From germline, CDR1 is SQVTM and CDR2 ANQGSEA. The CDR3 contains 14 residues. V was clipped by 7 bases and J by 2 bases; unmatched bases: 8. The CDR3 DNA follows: TGCAGCGGAGACGCGGGAGCTACCTACAATGAGCAGTTCTTC. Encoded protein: CSGDAGATYNEQFF.

DNA for the CDR3: TGTGCCAGCAGCTTAAGCGGGGGCAACTTCGAGCAGTACTTC. Encoded protein: CASSLSGGNFEQYF. The rearrangement links TRBV7-3 to TRBJ2-7; D may be TRBD2 (7 bases). This CDR3 is built from 14 residues. CDR1 and CDR2 from the germline V gene are SGHTA and FQGTGA. V was cut by 1 base and J by 6 bases, with 13 bases left in between.

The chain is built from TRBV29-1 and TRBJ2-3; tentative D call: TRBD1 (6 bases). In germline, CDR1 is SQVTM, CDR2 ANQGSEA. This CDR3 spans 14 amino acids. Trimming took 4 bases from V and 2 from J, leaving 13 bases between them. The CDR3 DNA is TGCAGCGTTGTCTTGGGGGCGCCCACAGATACGCAGTATTTT. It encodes CSVVLGAPTDTQYF.

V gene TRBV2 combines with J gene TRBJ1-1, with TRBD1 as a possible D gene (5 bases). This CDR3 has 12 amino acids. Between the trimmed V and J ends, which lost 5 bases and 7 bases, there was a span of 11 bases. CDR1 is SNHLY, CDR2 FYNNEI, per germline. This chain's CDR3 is CASSQDSGEAFF. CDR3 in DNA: TGTGCCAGCAGTCAAGACAGCGGTGAAGCTTTCTTT.

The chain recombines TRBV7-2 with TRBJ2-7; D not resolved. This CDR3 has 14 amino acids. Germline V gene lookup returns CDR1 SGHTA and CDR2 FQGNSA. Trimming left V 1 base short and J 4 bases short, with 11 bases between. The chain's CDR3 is CASSLVASQYEQYF. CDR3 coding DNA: TGTGCCAGCAGCTTAGTGGCTAGTCAGTACGAGCAGTACTTC.

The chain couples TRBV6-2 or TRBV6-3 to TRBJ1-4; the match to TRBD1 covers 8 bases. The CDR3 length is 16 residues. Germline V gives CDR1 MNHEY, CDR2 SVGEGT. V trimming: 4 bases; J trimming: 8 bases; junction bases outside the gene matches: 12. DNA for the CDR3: TGTGCCAGCAGTTGGGGACCGGGACAGGTGGAAGAAAAACTGTTTTTT. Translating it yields CASSWGPGQVEEKLFF.

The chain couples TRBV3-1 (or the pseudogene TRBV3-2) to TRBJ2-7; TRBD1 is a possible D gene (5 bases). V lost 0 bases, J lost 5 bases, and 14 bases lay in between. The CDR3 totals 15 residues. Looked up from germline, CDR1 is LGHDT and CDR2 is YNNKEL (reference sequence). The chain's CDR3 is CASSQDLVRDDEQYF. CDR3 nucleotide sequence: TGTGCCAGCAGCCAAGATCTCGTCAGGGATGACGAGCAGTACTTC.

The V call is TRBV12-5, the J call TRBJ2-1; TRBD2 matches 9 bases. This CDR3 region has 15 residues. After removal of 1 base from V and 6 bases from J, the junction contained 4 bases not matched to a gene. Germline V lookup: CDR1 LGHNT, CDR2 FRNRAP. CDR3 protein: CASGLELAGPNEQFF. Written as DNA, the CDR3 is TGTGCTAGTGGTTTGGAGCTAGCGGGACCCAATGAGCAGTTCTTC.

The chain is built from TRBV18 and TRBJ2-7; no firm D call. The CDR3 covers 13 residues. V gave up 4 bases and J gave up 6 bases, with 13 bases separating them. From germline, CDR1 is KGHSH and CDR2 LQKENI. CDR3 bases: TGTGCCAGCTCACTGGAGAGTACGGGCGAGCAGTACTTC. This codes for CASSLESTGEQYF.

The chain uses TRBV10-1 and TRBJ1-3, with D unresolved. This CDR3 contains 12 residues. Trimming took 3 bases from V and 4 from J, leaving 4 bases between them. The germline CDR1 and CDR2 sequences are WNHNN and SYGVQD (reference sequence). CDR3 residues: CASSDPGNTIYF. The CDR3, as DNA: TGCGCCAGCAGTGACCCGGGAAACACCATATATTTT.

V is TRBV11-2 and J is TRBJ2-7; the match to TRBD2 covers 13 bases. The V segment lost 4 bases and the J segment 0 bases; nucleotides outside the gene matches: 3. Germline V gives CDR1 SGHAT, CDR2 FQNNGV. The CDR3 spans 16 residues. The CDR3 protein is CASSYGLAGASYEQYF. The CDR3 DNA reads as TGTGCCAGCAGCTATGGACTAGCGGGAGCCTCCTACGAGCAGTACTTC. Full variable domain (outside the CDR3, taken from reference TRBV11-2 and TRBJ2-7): EAGVAQSPRYKIIEKRQSVAFWCNPISGHATLYWYQQILGQGPKLLIQFQNNGVVDDSQLPKDRFSAERLKGVDSTLKIQPAKLEDSAVYLCASSYGLAGASYEQYFGPGTRLTVT.

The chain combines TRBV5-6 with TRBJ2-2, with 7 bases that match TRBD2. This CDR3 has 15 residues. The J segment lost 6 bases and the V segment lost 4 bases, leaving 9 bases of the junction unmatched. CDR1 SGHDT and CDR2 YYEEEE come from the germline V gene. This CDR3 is CASSPGGREAGELFF. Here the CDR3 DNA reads TGTGCCAGCAGCCCAGGAGGGAGGGAAGCCGGGGAGCTGTTTTTT.

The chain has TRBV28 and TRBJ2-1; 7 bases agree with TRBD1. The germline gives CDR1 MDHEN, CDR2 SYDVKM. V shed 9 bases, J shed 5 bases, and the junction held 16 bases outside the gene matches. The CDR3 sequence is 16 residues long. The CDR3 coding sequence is TGTGCCAGTTTGGGGCAAGGGGGCGCGGATCACAATGAGCAGTTCTTC. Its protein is CASLGQGGADHNEQFF.